Listed below are T cell receptor beta chains from one sample, sequenced in a study of T cells after yellow fever vaccination. TCRdb called the 5' RACE reads again in MiXCR, with one record for every CDR3 protein. The sample includes 110,000 or so distinct CDR3 sequences, around 7.2% of them seen just once. The source material was CD4+ T cells sorted from PBMCs, sampled approximately 47 days after the first yellow fever vaccination. The source is a man younger than 30 who received the YFV17D yellow fever vaccine. The CDR3 runs from the conserved cysteine through the conserved F or W. A D gene is named only where the DNA matches it firmly. Rows give clone size only sometimes, using once, few, many, or a class for an expanded clone.

d_call: -
cdr3_length: 14
j_call: TRBJ1-1
clone_size: many
v_call: TRBV7-2
cdr3_aa: CASSPVQGNTEAFF
cdr3_nt: TGTGCCAGCAGCCCAGTTCAGGGGAACACTGAAGCTTTCTTT

d_call: -
cdr3_length: 13
j_call: TRBJ2-3
clone_size: many
v_call: TRBV12-3/TRBV12-4
cdr3_aa: CASSRGGQDTQYF
cdr3_nt: TGTGCCAGCAGCAGGGGAGGCCAGGATACGCAGTATTTT

d_call: -
cdr3_length: 16
j_call: TRBJ1-1
clone_size: many
v_call: TRBV5-1
cdr3_aa: CASKTGLGRGHTEAFF
cdr3_nt: TGCGCCAGCAAGACGGGCCTCGGCAGGGGACACACTGAAGCTTTCTTT

d_call: -
cdr3_length: 15
j_call: TRBJ1-2
clone_size: many
v_call: TRBV7-9
cdr3_aa: CASSSGQKFNYGYTF
cdr3_nt: TGTGCCAGCAGCAGCGGACAGAAGTTTAACTATGGCTACACCTTC

d_call: TRBD1
cdr3_length: 16
j_call: TRBJ2-2
clone_size: many
v_call: TRBV10-3
cdr3_aa: CASRDRGRIETGELFF
cdr3_nt: TGTGCCTCGCGGGACAGGGGGCGAATCGAGACCGGGGAGCTGTTTTTT

d_call: TRBD1
cdr3_length: 14
j_call: TRBJ1-2
clone_size: once
v_call: TRBV7-2
cdr3_aa: CASSIQQGVSSYTF
cdr3_nt: TGTGCCAGCAGCATTCAACAGGGGGTCTCGAGCTACACCTTC

d_call: TRBD2
cdr3_length: 17
j_call: TRBJ2-1
clone_size: -
v_call: TRBV5-4
cdr3_aa: CASSLGWPGGNYNEQFF
cdr3_nt: TGTGCCAGCAGTCTCGGGTGGCCGGGGGGAAACTACAATGAGCAGTTCTTC

d_call: -
cdr3_length: 15
j_call: TRBJ1-4
clone_size: many
v_call: TRBV5-1
cdr3_aa: CASSYLGVSREKLFF
cdr3_nt: TGCGCCAGCAGCTACTTGGGGGTGTCGCGGGAAAAACTGTTTTTT

d_call: TRBD1
cdr3_length: 13
j_call: TRBJ2-7
clone_size: many
v_call: TRBV5-5
cdr3_aa: CASSPDRGYEQYF
cdr3_nt: TGTGCCAGCAGCCCGGACAGGGGTTACGAGCAGTACTTC

d_call: -
cdr3_length: 15
j_call: TRBJ1-3
clone_size: many
v_call: TRBV30
cdr3_aa: CAYHTAGSSGNTIYF
cdr3_nt: TGTGCCTACCACACCGCTGGGAGCTCTGGAAACACCATATATTTT

d_call: -
cdr3_length: 15
j_call: TRBJ1-3
clone_size: many
v_call: TRBV7-2
cdr3_aa: CASSPLAFSGNTIYF
cdr3_nt: TGTGCCAGCAGCCCCCTAGCTTTCTCTGGAAACACCATATATTTT

d_call: -
cdr3_length: 11
j_call: TRBJ2-3
clone_size: many
v_call: TRBV20-1
cdr3_aa: CSASQGDTQYF
cdr3_nt: TGCAGTGCGTCGCAGGGAGATACGCAGTATTTT

d_call: -
cdr3_length: 15
j_call: TRBJ1-5
clone_size: many
v_call: TRBV3-1
cdr3_aa: CASSPSGGSNQPQHF
cdr3_nt: TGTGCCAGCAGCCCTTCTGGGGGGTCGAATCAGCCCCAGCATTTT

d_call: TRBD1
cdr3_length: 12
j_call: TRBJ2-7
clone_size: -
v_call: TRBV7-2
cdr3_aa: CASSSDRGRQYF
cdr3_nt: TGTGCCAGCAGCTCGGACAGGGGGCGGCAGTACTTC

d_call: TRBD1
cdr3_length: 15
j_call: TRBJ1-6
clone_size: many
v_call: TRBV7-6
cdr3_aa: CASSPGTAYNSPLHF
cdr3_nt: TGTGCCAGCAGCCCCGGGACAGCTTATAATTCACCCCTCCACTTT

d_call: -
cdr3_length: 13
j_call: TRBJ2-3
clone_size: -
v_call: TRBV9
cdr3_aa: CASTGVITDTQYF
cdr3_nt: TGTGCCAGCACCGGGGTTATCACAGATACGCAGTATTTT

d_call: -
cdr3_length: 14
j_call: TRBJ2-5
clone_size: many
v_call: TRBV7-2
cdr3_aa: CASSPSPLGGFEYF
cdr3_nt: TGTGCCAGCAGCCCGAGCCCACTAGGGGGGTTCGAGTACTTC

d_call: -
cdr3_length: 20
j_call: TRBJ2-6
clone_size: many
v_call: TRBV7-8
cdr3_aa: CASPRGRTGHLLSGANVLTF
cdr3_nt: TGTGCCAGCCCTAGGGGGAGGACAGGCCATCTTCTTTCTGGGGCCAACGTCCTGACTTTC

d_call: -
cdr3_length: 12
j_call: TRBJ1-4
clone_size: many
v_call: TRBV11-2
cdr3_aa: CASSLNREKLFF
cdr3_nt: TGTGCCAGCAGCTTAAATCGAGAAAAACTGTTTTTT

d_call: -
cdr3_length: 15
j_call: TRBJ2-3
clone_size: many
v_call: TRBV24-1
cdr3_aa: CATSDPGQSTDTQYF
cdr3_nt: TGTGCCACCAGTGACCCGGGACAAAGCACAGATACGCAGTATTTT

d_call: -
cdr3_length: 15
j_call: TRBJ2-7
clone_size: many
v_call: TRBV4-1
cdr3_aa: CASSQGAAWRVEQYF
cdr3_nt: TGCGCCAGCAGCCAAGGGGCCGCGTGGAGGGTCGAGCAGTACTTC

d_call: -
cdr3_length: 14
j_call: TRBJ2-3
clone_size: many
v_call: TRBV18
cdr3_aa: CASSPSRTTDTQYF
cdr3_nt: TGTGCCAGCTCACCCTCGAGGACTACAGATACGCAGTATTTT

d_call: -
cdr3_length: 18
j_call: TRBJ2-6
clone_size: many
v_call: TRBV20-1
cdr3_aa: CSARETGWEGSGANVLTF
cdr3_nt: TGCAGTGCTAGAGAAACGGGCTGGGAAGGCTCTGGGGCCAACGTCCTGACTTTC

d_call: -
cdr3_length: 14
j_call: TRBJ2-5
clone_size: many
v_call: TRBV11-2
cdr3_aa: CASSLRLDQETQYF
cdr3_nt: TGTGCCAGCAGCTTACGGCTAGACCAAGAGACCCAGTACTTC

d_call: TRBD2
cdr3_length: 14
j_call: TRBJ2-1
clone_size: -
v_call: TRBV20-1
cdr3_aa: CSARRGVEYNEQFF
cdr3_nt: TGCAGTGCGAGGCGGGGGGTCGAGTACAATGAGCAGTTCTTC

d_call: TRBD1
cdr3_length: 15
j_call: TRBJ1-1
clone_size: many
v_call: TRBV20-1
cdr3_aa: CSATPYNRGNTEAFF
cdr3_nt: TGCAGTGCTACACCTTATAACAGGGGGAACACTGAAGCTTTCTTT

d_call: -
cdr3_length: 14
j_call: TRBJ2-1
clone_size: many
v_call: TRBV4-1
cdr3_aa: CASSQPATKNEQFF
cdr3_nt: TGCGCCAGCAGCCAGCCCGCGACTAAAAATGAGCAGTTCTTC

d_call: TRBD2
cdr3_length: 19
j_call: TRBJ2-1
clone_size: many
v_call: TRBV11-2
cdr3_aa: CASSSRGTSGGYKVNEQFF
cdr3_nt: TGTGCCAGCAGCTCCCGTGGGACTAGCGGGGGGTATAAGGTCAATGAGCAGTTCTTC

d_call: -
cdr3_length: 14
j_call: TRBJ2-3
clone_size: many
v_call: TRBV14
cdr3_aa: CASSQNLRPAALDF
cdr3_nt: TGTGCCAGCAGCCAAAATCTAAGGCCGGCGGCATTGGATTTT

d_call: -
cdr3_length: 17
j_call: TRBJ2-2
clone_size: many
v_call: TRBV21-1
cdr3_aa: CASPPAGGEANTGELFF
cdr3_nt: TGTGCCAGCCCCCCGGCAGGGGGCGAAGCGAACACCGGGGAGCTGTTTTTT

d_call: -
cdr3_length: 14
j_call: TRBJ2-5
clone_size: -
v_call: TRBV7-2
cdr3_aa: CASSLSAAQETQYF
cdr3_nt: TGTGCCAGCAGCTTATCAGCGGCTCAAGAGACCCAGTACTTC

d_call: TRBD2
cdr3_length: 20
j_call: TRBJ2-1
clone_size: many
v_call: TRBV20-1
cdr3_aa: CSALAGGLAGGPSSYNEQFF
cdr3_nt: TGCAGTGCTCTTGCCGGAGGACTAGCGGGGGGGCCGAGCTCCTACAATGAGCAGTTCTTC

d_call: -
cdr3_length: 15
j_call: TRBJ2-2
clone_size: many
v_call: TRBV12-3/TRBV12-4
cdr3_aa: CASSVTRGAGGELFF
cdr3_nt: TGTGCCAGCAGCGTTACCCGGGGGGCTGGAGGGGAGCTGTTTTTT

d_call: TRBD1
cdr3_length: 14
j_call: TRBJ1-3
clone_size: many
v_call: TRBV20-1
cdr3_aa: CSASQGAGGNTIYF
cdr3_nt: TGCAGTGCTTCACAGGGGGCCGGTGGAAACACCATATATTTT

d_call: -
cdr3_length: 13
j_call: TRBJ2-7
clone_size: many
v_call: TRBV6-2/TRBV6-3
cdr3_aa: CASMRVVLGEQYF
cdr3_nt: TGTGCCAGCATGAGGGTTGTTCTCGGCGAGCAGTACTTC

d_call: -
cdr3_length: 16
j_call: TRBJ1-4
clone_size: many
v_call: TRBV11-2
cdr3_aa: CASSYNRATTNEKLFF
cdr3_nt: TGTGCCAGCAGCTATAACAGGGCAACAACTAATGAAAAACTGTTTTTT

d_call: -
cdr3_length: 13
j_call: TRBJ2-5
clone_size: many
v_call: TRBV7-7
cdr3_aa: CASSLRGAGTQYF
cdr3_nt: TGTGCCAGCAGCTTACGGGGGGCAGGGACCCAGTACTTC

d_call: -
cdr3_length: 12
j_call: TRBJ2-5
clone_size: many
v_call: TRBV7-8
cdr3_aa: CASSLASETQYF
cdr3_nt: TGTGCCAGCAGCTTAGCATCCGAGACCCAGTACTTC

d_call: -
cdr3_length: 15
j_call: TRBJ2-1
clone_size: many
v_call: TRBV11-2
cdr3_aa: CASRTQGARRNEQFF
cdr3_nt: TGTGCCAGCAGGACACAGGGCGCGCGTAGGAATGAGCAGTTCTTC

d_call: -
cdr3_length: 13
j_call: TRBJ1-1
clone_size: many
v_call: TRBV5-1
cdr3_aa: CASSPGLDTEAFF
cdr3_nt: TGCGCCAGCAGCCCAGGGCTGGACACTGAAGCTTTCTTT

d_call: -
cdr3_length: 14
j_call: TRBJ1-6
clone_size: -
v_call: TRBV18
cdr3_aa: CASSDLTSYSPLHF
cdr3_nt: TGTGCCAGCTCAGATCTTACCTCATATTCACCCCTCCACTTT

d_call: -
cdr3_length: 14
j_call: TRBJ2-2
clone_size: many
v_call: TRBV12-3/TRBV12-4
cdr3_aa: CASGRGINTGELFF
cdr3_nt: TGTGCCAGCGGTAGGGGTATTAACACCGGGGAGCTGTTTTTT

d_call: -
cdr3_length: 15
j_call: TRBJ2-6
clone_size: many
v_call: TRBV9
cdr3_aa: CASSVDGLGANVLTF
cdr3_nt: TGTGCCAGCAGCGTAGATGGCTTAGGGGCCAACGTCCTGACTTTC

d_call: -
cdr3_length: 15
j_call: TRBJ1-5
clone_size: many
v_call: TRBV7-2
cdr3_aa: CASSSRGASNQPQHF
cdr3_nt: TGTGCCAGCAGCTCCCGGGGGGCGAGCAATCAGCCCCAGCATTTT

d_call: TRBD2
cdr3_length: 15
j_call: TRBJ2-7
clone_size: -
v_call: TRBV7-2
cdr3_aa: CASSFAAGGSYEQYF
cdr3_nt: TGTGCCAGCAGCTTCGCAGCGGGGGGTTCCTACGAGCAGTACTTC

d_call: -
cdr3_length: 11
j_call: TRBJ2-3
clone_size: many
v_call: TRBV12-3/TRBV12-4
cdr3_aa: CASTGSDTQYF
cdr3_nt: TGTGCCAGCACTGGTTCAGATACGCAGTATTTT

d_call: -
cdr3_length: 15
j_call: TRBJ1-6
clone_size: many
v_call: TRBV20-1
cdr3_aa: CSAREPQGLNSPLHF
cdr3_nt: TGCAGTGCTAGGGAACCACAGGGCCTCAATTCACCCCTCCACTTT

d_call: TRBD1
cdr3_length: 15
j_call: TRBJ1-3
clone_size: many
v_call: TRBV20-1
cdr3_aa: CSARATGSSGNTIYF
cdr3_nt: TGCAGTGCTAGAGCGACAGGGAGCTCTGGAAACACCATATATTTT

d_call: -
cdr3_length: 14
j_call: TRBJ2-1
clone_size: many
v_call: TRBV14
cdr3_aa: CASSQASTQSEQFF
cdr3_nt: TGTGCCAGCAGCCAAGCCTCTACCCAAAGTGAGCAGTTCTTC

d_call: -
cdr3_length: 12
j_call: TRBJ1-1
clone_size: many
v_call: TRBV20-1
cdr3_aa: CSAREGPTEAFF
cdr3_nt: TGCAGTGCTAGAGAGGGTCCCACTGAAGCTTTCTTT

d_call: -
cdr3_length: 13
j_call: TRBJ1-1
clone_size: few
v_call: TRBV5-1
cdr3_aa: CASSGGRETEAFF
cdr3_nt: TGCGCCAGCAGCGGTGGCAGGGAAACTGAAGCTTTCTTT

d_call: -
cdr3_length: 13
j_call: TRBJ1-3
clone_size: -
v_call: TRBV10-3
cdr3_aa: CAIRAGNENTIYF
cdr3_nt: TGTGCCATCAGGGCAGGGAACGAAAACACCATATATTTT

d_call: -
cdr3_length: 15
j_call: TRBJ1-5
clone_size: many
v_call: TRBV6-1
cdr3_aa: CASRTQGLGNQPQHF
cdr3_nt: TGTGCCAGCAGGACCCAGGGTCTGGGCAATCAGCCCCAGCATTTT

d_call: -
cdr3_length: 16
j_call: TRBJ2-5
clone_size: -
v_call: TRBV5-5
cdr3_aa: CASSFSGPRASETQYF
cdr3_nt: TGTGCCAGCAGCTTCTCCGGCCCCCGCGCTTCGGAGACCCAGTACTTC

d_call: TRBD2
cdr3_length: 16
j_call: TRBJ2-5
clone_size: few
v_call: TRBV7-2
cdr3_aa: CASSLTSGALQETQYF
cdr3_nt: TGTGCCAGCAGTCTGACTAGCGGGGCTCTACAAGAGACCCAGTACTTC

d_call: -
cdr3_length: 16
j_call: TRBJ2-1
clone_size: many
v_call: TRBV11-1
cdr3_aa: CASSLSRDSSYNEQFF
cdr3_nt: TGTGCCAGCAGCTTAAGTCGGGACTCCTCCTACAATGAGCAGTTCTTC

d_call: -
cdr3_length: 12
j_call: TRBJ2-3
clone_size: many
v_call: TRBV7-9
cdr3_aa: CASSLVFDTQYF
cdr3_nt: TGTGCCAGCAGCTTAGTTTTTGATACGCAGTATTTT

d_call: TRBD1
cdr3_length: 13
j_call: TRBJ2-7
clone_size: many
v_call: TRBV5-1
cdr3_aa: CASSFGQGDEQYF
cdr3_nt: TGCGCCAGCAGCTTCGGACAGGGGGACGAGCAGTACTTC